These 3 T cell receptor beta chains were all obtained from the same sample, sequenced in a study of TIL therapy for anti-PD-1-resistant metastatic lung cancer. Time point specified: pre-treatment sample, taken before nivolumab and TIL therapy. The immunoSEQ assay was v3. Some clones are missing from TCRdb's copy, which holds only in-frame ones; the method was immunoSEQ multiplex PCR. Among 50,000 to 70,000 clones listed, 70% to 90% were seen once. Sequences were derived from blood, sampled at baseline. These receptor sequences come from a person aged 25-80 years with non-small cell lung cancer.

The chain links TRBV28 to TRBJ1-2, with D hard to call. From germline, CDR1 is MDHEN and CDR2 SYDVKM. CDR3 length: 12 amino acids. The V gene lost 4 bases and the J gene lost 8 bases, with 11 bases spanning the gap. CDR3 coding DNA: TGTGCCAGCAGTTCCCTGCTCCAGGGCTACACCTTC. Translation gives CASSSLLQGYTF.

This clone appeared a few times. This rearrangement joins TRBV5-8 to TRBJ2-5; no reliable D call. The V and J ends lost 5 bases and 1 base respectively, with 12 bases between them. Germline CDR1 SGHTS, CDR2 YDEGEE. The CDR3 has 14 amino acids. CDR3 protein: CASRVDTFQETQYF. As DNA, the CDR3 is TGTGCCAGCAGAGTCGACACATTCCAAGAGACCCAGTACTTC.

V and J are TRBV30 and TRBJ1-3; no clear D. The CDR3 covers 13 residues. The germline V and J ends were trimmed by 2 bases and 3 bases, with 8 bases remaining between them. Germline CDR1 reads GTSNPN; CDR2 reads SVGIG (reference sequence). The CDR3 reads CAWSLGNGNTIYF. The CDR3 nucleotides are TGTGCCTGGAGTCTAGGGAATGGAAACACCATATATTTT.